The 8 T cell receptor beta chains listed next were all sequenced from one sample in a study of T cells after yellow fever vaccination. TCRdb reprocessed the 5' RACE reads via MiXCR and lists one record per CDR3 protein. The sample shows 250,000 or so distinct CDR3 sequences, about 3.5% of them seen only once. The material sequenced was PBMCs, taken 15 days after the yellow fever booster vaccination. The origin of the receptors is a man younger than 35 who received the YFV17D yellow fever vaccine.

This clonotype was seen at least ten times. This rearrangement joins TRBV4-3 to TRBJ2-3; no clear D. V dropped 3 bases and J dropped 5 bases, with 21 bases sitting between them. The CDR3 consists of 17 residues. CDR1 is LGHNA and CDR2 is YSLEER in the germline V gene. The CDR3 DNA is TGCGCCAGCAGCCAGGGCGGTCGGTCAAGGCCGGGAGATACGCAGTATTTT. This translates into CASSQGGRSRPGDTQYF.

There are many counts of this clonotype. V and J are TRBV5-5 and TRBJ2-7, with TRBD1 as a possible D gene (5 bases). Germline CDR1 is SGHKS and CDR2 is YYEKEE (reference sequence). Trimming left V 4 bases short and J 2 bases short, with 13 bases between. This CDR3 spans 14 amino acids. This chain's CDR3 is CASSPAPTAYEQYF. The CDR3 bases are TGTGCCAGCAGCCCAGCACCGACAGCCTACGAGCAGTACTTC.

This clonotype was observed at least ten times. V is TRBV20-1 and J is TRBJ2-7; no firm D call. The germline V and J ends were trimmed by 6 bases and 5 bases, with 8 bases remaining between them. This CDR3 has 10 residues. Germline lookup yields CDR1 DFQATT and CDR2 SNEGSKA (reference sequence). CDR3 sequence (DNA): TGCAGTGCCTGGGGTAACGAGCAGTACGTC. This encodes CSAWGNEQYV.

This clonotype was recorded many times. The rearrangement links TRBV5-1 to TRBJ2-7, with D unclear. The length of the CDR3 is 15 residues. V shed 1 base and J shed 5 bases, with 16 bases lying between them. CDR1 SGHRS and CDR2 YFSETQ come from the germline V gene. The CDR3: CASSLFYWQHDEQYF. The DNA for the CDR3 is TGCGCCAGCAGCTTGTTTTATTGGCAGCACGACGAGCAGTACTTC.

Many counts were recorded for this clonotype. This chain connects TRBV6-5 to TRBJ2-3, with D uncertain. The germline V gene has CDR1 MNHEY and CDR2 SVGAGI. V was shortened by 0 bases and J by 1 base, with 8 bases between the two germline ends. This CDR3 has 15 amino acids. The CDR3 nucleotides are TGTGCCAGCAGTTACTCGTTGGGCCGCACAGATACGCAGTATTTT. This gives the protein CASSYSLGRTDTQYF.

This clonotype came up many times. The chain couples TRBV28 to TRBJ2-4; D uncertain. This CDR3 contains 14 residues. V dropped 3 bases and J dropped 2 bases, with 8 bases sitting between them. Germline-derived CDR1 and CDR2 are MDHEN and SYDVKM. CDR3 sequence reads: CASSFGPTKNIQYF. CDR3 sequence (DNA): TGTGCCAGCAGTTTCGGGCCGACCAAAAACATTCAGTACTTC.

The chain recombines TRBV29-1 with TRBJ2-1; D might be TRBD2 (5 bases). V dropped 0 bases and J dropped 4 bases, with 13 bases sitting between them. The CDR3 spans 15 residues. Germline V lookup: CDR1 SQVTM, CDR2 ANQGSEA. The CDR3 reads CSVEDGRAGYNEQFF. In nucleotides, the CDR3 is TGCAGCGTTGAAGATGGGCGGGCCGGATACAATGAGCAGTTCTTC.

This clonotype was seen repeatedly, ten times or more. V gene TRBV24-1 combines with J gene TRBJ1-3, with a tentative D call TRBD1 (5 bases). Trimming took 2 bases from V and 4 from J, leaving 8 bases between them. The CDR3 contains 14 residues. Germline lookup yields CDR1 KGHDR and CDR2 SFDVKD. This CDR3 reads CATSDSRTGNTIYF. In nucleotides, the CDR3 is TGTGCCACCAGTGATTCACGGACAGGAAACACCATATATTTT.